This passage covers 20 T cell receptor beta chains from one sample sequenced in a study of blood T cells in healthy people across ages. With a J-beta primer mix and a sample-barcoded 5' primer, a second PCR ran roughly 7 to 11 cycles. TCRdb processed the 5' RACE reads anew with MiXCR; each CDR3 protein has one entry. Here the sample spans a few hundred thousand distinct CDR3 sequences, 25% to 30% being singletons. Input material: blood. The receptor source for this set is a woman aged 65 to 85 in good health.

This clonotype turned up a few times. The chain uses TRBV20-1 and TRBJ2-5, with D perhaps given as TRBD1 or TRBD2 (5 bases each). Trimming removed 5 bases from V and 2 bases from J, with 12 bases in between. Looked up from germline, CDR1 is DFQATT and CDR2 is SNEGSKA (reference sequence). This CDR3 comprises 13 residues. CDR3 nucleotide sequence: TGCAGTGCTGTCGGGACGGGGCAAGAGACCCAGTACTTC. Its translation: CSAVGTGQETQYF.

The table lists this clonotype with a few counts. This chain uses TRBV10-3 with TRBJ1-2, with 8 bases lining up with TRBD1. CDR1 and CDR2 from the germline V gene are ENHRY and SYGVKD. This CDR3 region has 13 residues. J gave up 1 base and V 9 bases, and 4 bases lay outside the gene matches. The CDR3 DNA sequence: TGTGCCATTACGGGACAGGTTAACTATGGCTACACCTTC. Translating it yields CAITGQVNYGYTF.

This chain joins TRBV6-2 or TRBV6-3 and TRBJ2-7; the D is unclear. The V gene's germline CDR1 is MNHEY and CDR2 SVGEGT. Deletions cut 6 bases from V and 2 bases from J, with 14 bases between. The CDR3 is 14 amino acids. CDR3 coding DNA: TGTGCCAGCAGCCTAACTGCCAGAACCTACGAGCAGTACTTC. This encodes CASSLTARTYEQYF.

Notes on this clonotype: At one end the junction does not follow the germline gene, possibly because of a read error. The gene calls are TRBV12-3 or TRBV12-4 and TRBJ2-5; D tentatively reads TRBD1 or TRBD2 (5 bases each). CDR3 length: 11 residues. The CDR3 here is CASSFGALQLF. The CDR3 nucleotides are TGTGCCAGCAGTTTCGGGGCTTTACAGCTCTTC.

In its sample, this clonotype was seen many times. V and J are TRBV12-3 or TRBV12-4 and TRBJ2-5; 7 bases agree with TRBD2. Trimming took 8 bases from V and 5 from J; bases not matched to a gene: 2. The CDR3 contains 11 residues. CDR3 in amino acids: CASWGGETQYF. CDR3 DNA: TGTGCCAGCTGGGGAGGGGAGACCCAGTACTTC.

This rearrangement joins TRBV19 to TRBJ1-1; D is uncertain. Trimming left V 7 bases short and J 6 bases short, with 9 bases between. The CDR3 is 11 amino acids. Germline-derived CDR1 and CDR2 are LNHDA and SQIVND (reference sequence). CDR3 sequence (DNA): TGTGCCAGTACTTCAGGAGCTGAAGCTTTCTTT. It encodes CASTSGAEAFF.

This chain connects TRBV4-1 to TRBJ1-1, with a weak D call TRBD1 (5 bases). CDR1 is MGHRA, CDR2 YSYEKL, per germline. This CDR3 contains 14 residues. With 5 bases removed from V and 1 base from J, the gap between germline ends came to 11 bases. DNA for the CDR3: TGCGCCAGCAGCTTCCGAGGGGAGAACACTGAAGCTTTCTTT. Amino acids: CASSFRGENTEAFF.

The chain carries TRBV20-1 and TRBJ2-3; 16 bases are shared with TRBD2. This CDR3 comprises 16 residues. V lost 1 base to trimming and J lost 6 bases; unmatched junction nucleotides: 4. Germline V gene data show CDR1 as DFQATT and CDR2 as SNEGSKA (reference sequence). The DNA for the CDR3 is TGCAGTGCTAGAGGGGGACTAGCGGGGGGGAGCGATACGCAGTATTTT. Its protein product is CSARGGLAGGSDTQYF.

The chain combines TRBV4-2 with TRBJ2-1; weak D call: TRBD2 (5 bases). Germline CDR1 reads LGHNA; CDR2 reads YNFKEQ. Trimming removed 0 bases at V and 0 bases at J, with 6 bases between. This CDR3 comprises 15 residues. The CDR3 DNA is TGTGCCAGCAGCCAAGAGAGGGCCTCCTACAATGAGCAGTTCTTC. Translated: CASSQERASYNEQFF.

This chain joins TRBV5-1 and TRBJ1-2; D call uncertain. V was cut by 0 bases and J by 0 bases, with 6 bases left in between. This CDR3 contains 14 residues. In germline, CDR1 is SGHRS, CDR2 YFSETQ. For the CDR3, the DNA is TGCGCCAGCAGCTTGGTGGCCTCTAACTATGGCTACACCTTC. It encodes CASSLVASNYGYTF.

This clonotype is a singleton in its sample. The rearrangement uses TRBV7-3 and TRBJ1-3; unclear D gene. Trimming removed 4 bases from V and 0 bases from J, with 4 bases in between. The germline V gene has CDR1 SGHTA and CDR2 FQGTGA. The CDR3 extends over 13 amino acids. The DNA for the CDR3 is TGTGCCAGCAGCTCTACCTCTGGAAACACCATATATTTT. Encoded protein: CASSSTSGNTIYF.

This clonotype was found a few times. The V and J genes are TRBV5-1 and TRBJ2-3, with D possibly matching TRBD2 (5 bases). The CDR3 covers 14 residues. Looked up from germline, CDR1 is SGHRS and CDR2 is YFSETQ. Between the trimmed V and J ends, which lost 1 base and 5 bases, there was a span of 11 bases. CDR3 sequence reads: CASSLNGEGDTQYF. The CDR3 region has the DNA TGCGCCAGCAGCTTGAACGGGGAAGGAGATACGCAGTATTTT.

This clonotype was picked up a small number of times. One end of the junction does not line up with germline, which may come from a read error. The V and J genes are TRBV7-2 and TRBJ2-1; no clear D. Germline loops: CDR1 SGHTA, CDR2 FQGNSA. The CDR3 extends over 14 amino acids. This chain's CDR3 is CASSLGNGYNGQFF. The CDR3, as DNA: TGTGCCAGCAGCTTAGGTAACGGCTACAATGGGCAGTTCTTC. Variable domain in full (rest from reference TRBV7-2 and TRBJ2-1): GAGVSQSPSNKVTEKGKDVELRCDPISGHTALYWYRQSLGQGLEFLIYFQGNSAPDKSGLPSDRFSAERTGGSVSTLTIQRTQQEDSAVYLCASSLGNGYNGQFFGPGTRLTVL.

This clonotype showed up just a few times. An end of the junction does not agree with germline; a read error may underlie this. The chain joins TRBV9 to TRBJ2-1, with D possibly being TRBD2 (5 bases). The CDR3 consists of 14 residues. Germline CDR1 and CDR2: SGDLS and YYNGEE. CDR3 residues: CAGSVDGEGWKQLF. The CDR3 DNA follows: TGTGCCGGCAGCGTAGATGGCGAGGGCTGGAAGCAGCTCTTC.

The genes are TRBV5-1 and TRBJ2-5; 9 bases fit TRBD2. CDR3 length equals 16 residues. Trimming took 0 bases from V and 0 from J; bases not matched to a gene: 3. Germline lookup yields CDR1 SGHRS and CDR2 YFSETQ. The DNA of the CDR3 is TGCGCCAGCAGCTTGGGCGCGGGGGGGTACCAAGAGACCCAGTACTTC. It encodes CASSLGAGGYQETQYF.

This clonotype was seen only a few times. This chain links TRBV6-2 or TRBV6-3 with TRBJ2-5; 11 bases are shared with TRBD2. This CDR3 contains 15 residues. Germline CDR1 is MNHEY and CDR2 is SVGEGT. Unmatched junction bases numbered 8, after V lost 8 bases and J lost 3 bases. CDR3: CASAYLGLAEETQYF. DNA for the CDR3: TGTGCCAGCGCCTACCTGGGACTAGCGGAAGAGACCCAGTACTTC.

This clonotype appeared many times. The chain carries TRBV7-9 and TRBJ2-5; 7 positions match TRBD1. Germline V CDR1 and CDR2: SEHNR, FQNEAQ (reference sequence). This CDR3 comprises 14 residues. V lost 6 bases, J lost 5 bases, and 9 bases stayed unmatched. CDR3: CASSSTGAGETQYF. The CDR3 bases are TGTGCCAGCAGTTCCACAGGGGCAGGGGAGACCCAGTACTTC.

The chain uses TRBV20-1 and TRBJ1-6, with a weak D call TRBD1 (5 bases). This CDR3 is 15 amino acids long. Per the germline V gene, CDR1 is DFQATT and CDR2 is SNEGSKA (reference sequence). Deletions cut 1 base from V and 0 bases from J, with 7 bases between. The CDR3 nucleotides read TGCAGTGCTAGAGTAGGGGACTCCTATAATTCACCCCTCCACTTT. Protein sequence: CSARVGDSYNSPLHF.

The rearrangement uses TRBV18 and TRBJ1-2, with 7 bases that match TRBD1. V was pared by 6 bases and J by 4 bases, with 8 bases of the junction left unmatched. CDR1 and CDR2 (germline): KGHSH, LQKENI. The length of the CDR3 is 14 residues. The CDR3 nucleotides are TGTGCCAGCTCTCCTACGACAGGGTTCTATGGCTACACCTTC. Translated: CASSPTTGFYGYTF.

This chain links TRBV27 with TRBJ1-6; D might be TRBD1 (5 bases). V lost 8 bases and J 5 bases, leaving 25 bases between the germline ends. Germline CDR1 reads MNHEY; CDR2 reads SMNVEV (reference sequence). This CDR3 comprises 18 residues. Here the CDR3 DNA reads TGTGCCAGCGCCATGATCACGGGTTATGGGGGGAATAATTCACCCCTCCACTTT. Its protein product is CASAMITGYGGNNSPLHF.